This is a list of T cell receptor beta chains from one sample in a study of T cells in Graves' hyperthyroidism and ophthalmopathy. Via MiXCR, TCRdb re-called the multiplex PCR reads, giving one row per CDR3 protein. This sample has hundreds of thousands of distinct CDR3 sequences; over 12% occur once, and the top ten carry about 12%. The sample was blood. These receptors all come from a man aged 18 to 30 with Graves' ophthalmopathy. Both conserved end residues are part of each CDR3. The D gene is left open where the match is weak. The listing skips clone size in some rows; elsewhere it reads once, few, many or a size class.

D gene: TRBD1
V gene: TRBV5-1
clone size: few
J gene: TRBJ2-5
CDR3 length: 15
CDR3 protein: CASSLGTGGQETQYF
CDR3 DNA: TGCGCCAGCAGCCTAGGGACAGGGGGTCAAGAGACCCAGTACTTC

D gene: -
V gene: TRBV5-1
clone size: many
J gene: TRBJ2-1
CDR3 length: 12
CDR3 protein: CASSMVVREVFF
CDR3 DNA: TGCGCCAGCAGCATGGTGGTCAGGGAGGTGTTCTTC

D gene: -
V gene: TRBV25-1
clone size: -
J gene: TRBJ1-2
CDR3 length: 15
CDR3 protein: CANSEGGVHGYGYTF
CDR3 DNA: TGTGCCAACAGTGAAGGGGGGGTCCACGGCTATGGCTACACCTTC

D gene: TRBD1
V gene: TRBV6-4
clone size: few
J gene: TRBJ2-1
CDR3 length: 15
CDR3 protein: CASRDGTGEANEQFF
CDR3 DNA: TGTGCCAGCAGAGACGGGACAGGGGAAGCCAATGAGCAGTTCTTC

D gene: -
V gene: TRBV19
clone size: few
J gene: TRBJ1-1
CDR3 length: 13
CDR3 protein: CASSIAGYTEAFF
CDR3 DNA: TGTGCCAGTAGTATTGCAGGGTACACTGAAGCTTTCTTT

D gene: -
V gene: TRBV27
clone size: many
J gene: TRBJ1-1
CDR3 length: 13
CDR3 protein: CASSFPGNTEAFF
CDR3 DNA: TGTGCCAGCAGCTTCCCAGGGAACACTGAAGCTTTCTTT

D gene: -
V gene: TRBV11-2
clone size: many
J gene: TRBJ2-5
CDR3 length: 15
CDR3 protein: CASSLEYQLSETQYF
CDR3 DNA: TGTGCCAGCAGCTTAGAGTATCAGCTTTCGGAGACCCAGTACTTC

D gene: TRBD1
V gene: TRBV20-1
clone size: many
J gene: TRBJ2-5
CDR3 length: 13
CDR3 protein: CSAFHRGPETQYF
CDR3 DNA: TGCAGTGCTTTTCACAGGGGGCCAGAGACCCAGTACTTC

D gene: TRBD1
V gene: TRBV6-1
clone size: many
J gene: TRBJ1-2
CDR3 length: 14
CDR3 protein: CASSDDRGWYGYTF
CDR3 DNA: TGTGCCAGCAGCGATGACAGGGGTTGGTATGGCTACACCTTC

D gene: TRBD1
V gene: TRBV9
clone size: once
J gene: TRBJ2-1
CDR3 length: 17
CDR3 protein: CASSVAIGQGSYNEQFF
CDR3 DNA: TGTGCCAGCAGCGTAGCGATAGGACAGGGGTCCTACAATGAGCAGTTCTTC

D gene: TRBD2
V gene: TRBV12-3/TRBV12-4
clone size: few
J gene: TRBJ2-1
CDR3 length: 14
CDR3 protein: CASLQPGGNNEQFF
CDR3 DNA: TGTGCCAGCCTCCAGCCGGGAGGTAACAATGAGCAGTTCTTC

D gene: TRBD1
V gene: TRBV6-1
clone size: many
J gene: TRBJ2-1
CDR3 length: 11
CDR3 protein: CASGTDNEQFF
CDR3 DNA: TGTGCCAGCGGGACAGACAATGAGCAGTTCTTC

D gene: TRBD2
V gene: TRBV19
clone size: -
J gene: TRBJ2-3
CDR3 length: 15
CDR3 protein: CASSSTSVRGDTQYF
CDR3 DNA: TGTGCCAGTAGTAGTACTAGCGTCAGAGGAGATACGCAGTATTTT

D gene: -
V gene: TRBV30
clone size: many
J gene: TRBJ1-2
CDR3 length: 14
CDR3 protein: CAWLPTHGHYGYTF
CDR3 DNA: TGTGCCTGGTTACCGACTCACGGCCACTATGGCTACACCTTC

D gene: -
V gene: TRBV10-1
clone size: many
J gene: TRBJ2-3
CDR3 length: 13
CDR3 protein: CASSELARDTQYF
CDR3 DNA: TGCGCCAGCAGTGAACTAGCACGGGATACGCAGTATTTT

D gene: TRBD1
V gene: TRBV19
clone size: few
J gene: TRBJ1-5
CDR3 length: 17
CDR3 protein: CASSRPSGDRFQEPQHF
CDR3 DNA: TGTGCCAGTAGTCGACCCAGCGGGGACAGGTTTCAAGAGCCCCAGCATTTT

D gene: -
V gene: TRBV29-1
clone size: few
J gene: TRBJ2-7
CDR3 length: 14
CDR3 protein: CSVNNPDGFYEQYF
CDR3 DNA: TGCAGCGTTAACAACCCGGACGGATTCTACGAGCAGTACTTC

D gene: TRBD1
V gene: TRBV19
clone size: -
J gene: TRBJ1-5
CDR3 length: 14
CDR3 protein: CASGGQGGNQPQHF
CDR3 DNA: TGTGCCAGTGGGGGACAGGGGGGCAATCAGCCCCAGCATTTT

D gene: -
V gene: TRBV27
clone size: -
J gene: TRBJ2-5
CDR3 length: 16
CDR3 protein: CASSPEGISSSETQYF
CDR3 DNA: TGTGCCAGCAGCCCCGAGGGGATTAGTTCAAGTGAGACCCAGTACTTC

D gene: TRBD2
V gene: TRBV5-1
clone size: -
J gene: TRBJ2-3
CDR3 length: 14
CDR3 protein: CASTLTGGAEGQYF
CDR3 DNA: TGCGCCAGCACCTTAACCGGGGGGGCAGAAGGGCAGTATTTT

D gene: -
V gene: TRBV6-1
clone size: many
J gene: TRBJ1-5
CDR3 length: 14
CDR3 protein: CASSEGTINQPQHF
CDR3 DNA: TGTGCCAGCAGTGAAGGTACGATCAATCAGCCCCAGCATTTT

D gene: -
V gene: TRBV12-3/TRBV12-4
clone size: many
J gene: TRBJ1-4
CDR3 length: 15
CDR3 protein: CASSFGTRLGEKLFF
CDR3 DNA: TGTGCCAGCAGTTTTGGGACCCGTCTGGGGGAAAAACTGTTTTTT

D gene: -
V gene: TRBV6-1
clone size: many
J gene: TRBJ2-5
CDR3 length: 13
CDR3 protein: CASRTGTQGTQYF
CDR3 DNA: TGTGCCAGCCGAACGGGGACACAGGGGACCCAGTACTTC

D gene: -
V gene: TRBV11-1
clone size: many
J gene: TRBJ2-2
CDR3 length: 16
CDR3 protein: CASSLVGGPVTGELFF
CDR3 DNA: TGTGCCAGCAGCTTAGTGGGCGGTCCCGTTACCGGGGAGCTGTTTTTT

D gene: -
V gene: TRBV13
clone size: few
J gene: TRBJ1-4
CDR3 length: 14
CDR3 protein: CASSPLGGDEKLFF
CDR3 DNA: TGTGCCAGCAGCCCTCTCGGGGGAGATGAAAAACTGTTTTTT

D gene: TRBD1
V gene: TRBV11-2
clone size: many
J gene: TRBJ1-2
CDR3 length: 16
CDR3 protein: CASSLDQPGTGDGYTF
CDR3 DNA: TGTGCCAGCAGCTTAGATCAGCCCGGGACAGGGGATGGCTACACCTTC